Only a few counts were recorded for the clone carrying this T cell receptor beta chain. Template switching, a step in the protocol, added a universal primer site, and cDNA carried unique molecular identifiers. TCRdb reprocessed the 5' RACE reads via MiXCR and lists one record per CDR3 protein. Seen here are some 270,000 distinct CDR3 sequences, about 8% observed once, and the top ten hold less than 4%. This record belongs to a study of identical twins. The CDR3 has 15 residues. V was clipped by 3 bases and J by 8 bases, with 14 bases between them. CDR1 is PRHDT, CDR2 FYEKMQ, per germline (reference sequence). These data were also filed under a second study, of yellow fever vaccine responses in identical twins.

This TCR came from a woman aged 18 to 35 in good health. This chain links TRBV13 with TRBJ1-6; D not certain. Material: CD8+ T cells sorted from blood. This CDR3 is CASSFYGVVDSPLHF. The CDR3 DNA reads as TGTGCCAGCAGCTTTTACGGGGTTGTCGATTCACCCCTCCACTTT.